This T cell receptor beta chain is from a study of CD8 T cells in ankylosing spondylitis. V lost 5 bases, J lost 10 bases, and 14 bases lay in between. Germline V gene lookup returns CDR1 KGHDR and CDR2 SFDVKD. The CDR3 runs to 13 residues. Study observations and caveats: Made up of eight or nine highly homologous variants, a TCR beta motif appeared characteristic of ankylosing spondylitis blood.

Details on this clonotype: What it recognizes is unknown.

A quantitative 5'-RACE method, one with molecular barcodes, was used to make TCR beta libraries. MiXCR, applied by TCRdb to the 5' RACE reads, yields one record per CDR3 protein. The sample contains roughly 220,000 distinct CDR3 sequences, around 19% of which appear only once. The sample taken for sequencing was blood, either unsorted or a sorted T cell fraction (not recorded which). The V and J genes are TRBV24-1 and TRBJ2-1; the D is unclear. This TCR was recovered from a male donor with ankylosing spondylitis. This CDR3 reads CATSGTAGGEQFF. In DNA form, the CDR3 reads TGTGCCACCAGTGGGACGGCCGGTGGGGAGCAGTTCTTC.